The 27 T cell receptor beta chains below were found in one sample sequenced in a study of cytomegalovirus exposure and HLA in healthy donors. The PCR made use of 60 Vbeta and 13 Jbeta primers. Data came from immunoSEQ multiplex PCR; TCRdb stores just in-frame clones and leaves some out. In the table there are 95,000 to 150,000 clones, more than 65% of which are singletons. Sequenced material: PBMCs. These receptors all come from a woman aged 55-75 years in good health and CMV-seropositive.

This clone came up once. V gene TRBV19 combines with J gene TRBJ2-4; 7 positions agree with TRBD1. With 4 bases clipped from V and 4 bases from J, the junction kept 7 bases outside the gene matches. CDR1 LNHDA and CDR2 SQIVND come from the germline V gene (reference sequence). The CDR3 is made up of 15 amino acids. The chain's CDR3 is CASSTRQGPKNIQYF. In nucleotides, the CDR3 is TGTGCCAGTAGTACGCGACAGGGTCCGAAAAACATTCAGTACTTC.

This clone showed up just a few times. This chain links TRBV7-9 with TRBJ2-7; 8 positions agree with TRBD1. The V and J ends lost 5 bases and 7 bases, in that order; junction bases with no gene match: 16. The CDR3 sequence is 16 residues long. Germline loops: CDR1 SEHNR, CDR2 FQNEAQ (reference sequence). CDR3 in amino acids: CASSPRQGKQRREQYF. The CDR3 DNA reads as TGTGCCAGCAGCCCACGACAGGGGAAGCAAAGGAGGGAGCAGTACTTC.

V gene TRBV9 combines with J gene TRBJ2-3; D uncertain. CDR3 length: 15 amino acids. The V gene's germline CDR1 is SGDLS and CDR2 YYNGEE. Trimming removed 0 bases at V and 2 bases at J, with 10 bases between. Written as DNA, the CDR3 is TGTGCCAGCAGCGTAGCCTACCTGCTCACAGATACGCAGTATTTT. This sequence encodes CASSVAYLLTDTQYF.

This clone was seen more than once but under ten times. The chain combines TRBV7-2 with TRBJ1-4; 8 positions match TRBD1. V was pared by 8 bases and J by 1 base, with 9 bases of the junction left unmatched. CDR3 size: 16 residues. Germline V gives CDR1 SGHTA, CDR2 FQGNSA. CDR3 loop: CASGSRGQITNEKLFF. The CDR3 DNA reads TGTGCCAGCGGAAGCAGGGGGCAGATAACTAATGAAAAACTGTTTTTT.

The V and J genes are TRBV30 and TRBJ1-5; a possible D gene is TRBD1 (6 bases). Germline lookup yields CDR1 GTSNPN and CDR2 SVGIG (reference sequence). The CDR3 length is 13 residues. V shed 3 bases and J shed 6 bases, with 12 bases lying between them. CDR3 nucleotides: TGTGCCTGGAGCCGGACAGTAGGTCAGCCCCAGCATTTT. Translation: CAWSRTVGQPQHF. Together with reference TRBV30 and TRBJ1-5, the CDR3 gives the full variable domain: SQTIHQWPATLVQPVGSPLSLECTVEGTSNPNLYWYRQAAGRGLQLLFYSVGIGQISSEVPQNLSASRPQDRQFILSSKKLLLSDSGFYLCAWSRTVGQPQHFGDGTRLSIL.

This chain joins TRBV7-9 and TRBJ2-1, with 10 bases lining up with TRBD2. The CDR3 extends over 15 amino acids. The V gene end was trimmed by 5 bases and the J gene end by 9 bases; junction bases not matched to a gene: 10. Germline values: CDR1 SEHNR, CDR2 FQNEAQ (reference sequence). Here the CDR3 reads CASSRRAGGPSEQFF. CDR3 DNA: TGTGCCAGCAGCCGACGAGCGGGAGGGCCTAGTGAGCAGTTCTTC.

This clone was seen a few times. The chain joins TRBV7-9 to TRBJ2-4, with D perhaps TRBD2 (5 bases). V was shortened by 5 bases and J by 6 bases, with 14 bases between the two germline ends. The CDR3 totals 14 residues. Per the germline V gene, CDR1 is SEHNR and CDR2 is FQNEAQ (reference sequence). The chain's CDR3 is CASSKPGSPNIQYF. The CDR3 DNA sequence: TGTGCCAGCAGCAAACCGGGGTCGCCAAACATTCAGTACTTC.

This clone was seen a few times. The J gene is TRBJ2-5, the V gene TRBV5-1, with 7 bases that match TRBD1. V lost 0 bases, J lost 10 bases, and 6 bases stayed unmatched. The length of the CDR3 is 13 residues. From germline, CDR1 is SGHRS and CDR2 YFSETQ. The CDR3 is CASSLEGARGQYF. The DNA for the CDR3 is TGCGCCAGCAGCTTGGAGGGGGCTCGCGGCCAGTACTTC.

This CDR3 is CASSGRQGAIGYTF. CDR3 DNA: TGTGCCAGCAGCGGGAGACAGGGGGCGATTGGCTACACCTTC. V is TRBV7-2 and J is TRBJ1-2; 10 nucleotides match TRBD1. The trim removed 5 bases at V and 7 bases at J, leaving 7 bases unmatched. The germline V gene encodes CDR1 SGHTA and CDR2 FQGNSA. The CDR3 spans 14 residues.

V gene TRBV9 combines with J gene TRBJ2-5; 14 nucleotides align to TRBD2. The CDR3 sequence is 19 residues long. Trimming at V came to 3 bases and at J to 4 bases, leaving 14 bases not matched to a gene. CDR1 SGDLS and CDR2 YYNGEE come from the germline V gene. DNA of the CDR3: TGTGCCAGCAGCGCGATGGGACTAGCGGGGGCCCGACAGGGAGAGACCCAGTACTTC. This codes for CASSAMGLAGARQGETQYF.

V gene TRBV5-1 combines with J gene TRBJ2-1; the match to TRBD1 covers 10 bases. Looked up from germline, CDR1 is SGHRS and CDR2 is YFSETQ. The V gene end was trimmed by 4 bases and the J gene end by 0 bases; junction bases not matched to a gene: 4. The CDR3 covers 16 residues. DNA for the CDR3: TGCGCCAGCAGCCCCGGGACAGGGGACTCCTACAATGAGCAGTTCTTC. Translated, it gives CASSPGTGDSYNEQFF.

The V gene is TRBV7-3, the J gene TRBJ2-5; no reliable D call. The DNA end favors TRBJ2-7, so the J call may be wrong. Per germline, CDR1 SGHTA and CDR2 FQGTGA. CDR3 length equals 11 residues. The CDR3 nucleotides are TGTGCCAGCAGCCAAGGAGACGAGCAGTACTTC. This encodes CASSQGDEQYF.

This clone was recorded only once. The chain uses TRBV7-2 and TRBJ2-5; 8 bases map to TRBD2. The CDR3 is 15 residues long. The junction had 10 bases not matched to a gene; V was cut back by 8 bases and J by 2 bases. Germline V gives CDR1 SGHTA, CDR2 FQGNSA. CDR3 nucleotide sequence: TGTGCCAGCGAACCCGCCGGGACTAGACAAGAGACCCAGTACTTC. Amino acids: CASEPAGTRQETQYF.

V is TRBV7-8 and J is TRBJ1-5; D call uncertain. V was cut by 3 bases and J by 4 bases, with 10 bases left in between. Germline CDR1 reads SGHVS; CDR2 reads FQNEAQ. This CDR3 region has 14 residues. CDR3 in DNA: TGTGCCAGCAGCTTCGAGGTTTGGAATCAGCCCCAGCATTTT. It translates to CASSFEVWNQPQHF.

This chain uses TRBV6-5 with TRBJ2-7; D gene uncertain. CDR1 and CDR2 (germline): MNHEY, SVGAGI. V was cut by 5 bases and J by 2 bases, with 10 bases left in between. This CDR3 contains 13 residues. The CDR3 region has the DNA TGTGCCAGCAGTCCCCCTGGGCCCTACGAGCAGTACTTC. Amino acid sequence: CASSPPGPYEQYF.

The rearrangement uses TRBV11-2 and TRBJ1-2, with D possibly matching TRBD1 (5 bases). The CDR3 length is 14 residues. CDR1 is SGHAT, CDR2 FQNNGV, per germline. V lost 5 bases and J lost 6, with 16 bases in between. The CDR3 nucleotides are TGTGCCAGCAGCCCGTACCGGGGGAAAAATGGCTACACCTTC. Translated: CASSPYRGKNGYTF.

The V gene is TRBV29-1, the J gene TRBJ2-7; TRBD1 aligns across 7 bases. The length of the CDR3 is 13 residues. With V trimmed by 4 bases and J by 3 bases, 6 bases remained unmatched. Germline lookup yields CDR1 SQVTM and CDR2 ANQGSEA. Here the CDR3 DNA reads TGCAGCGTTGTAGGACAGGAAAACTACGAGCAGTACTTC. Protein: CSVVGQENYEQYF.

In this sample, this clone turned up once. The chain has TRBV4-2 and TRBJ2-7; no reliable D call. CDR3 length: 15 residues. Deletions cut 1 base from V and 5 bases from J, with 15 bases between. The germline V gene has CDR1 LGHNA and CDR2 YNFKEQ. CDR3: CASSQGLHPENEQYF. Here the CDR3 DNA reads TGTGCCAGCAGCCAAGGGCTCCACCCGGAGAACGAGCAGTACTTC.

This clone has only one observation. The rearrangement links TRBV25-1 to TRBJ1-1; D is possibly TRBD1 (6 bases). CDR3 length equals 14 residues. Germline V gives CDR1 MGHDK, CDR2 SYGVNS. Trimming removed 1 base from V and 5 bases from J, with 11 bases in between. The CDR3 sequence is CASSEWGGRTEAFF. The DNA of the CDR3 is TGTGCCAGCAGTGAATGGGGGGGGCGGACTGAAGCTTTCTTT.

This sequence joins TRBV11-2 and TRBJ2-1, with D perhaps matching TRBD2 (6 bases). V lost 1 base and J 2 bases, leaving 9 bases between the germline ends. The CDR3 has 15 amino acids. Looked up from germline, CDR1 is SGHAT and CDR2 is FQNNGV. This CDR3 reads CASSLAGVTYNEQFF. The CDR3 DNA reads TGTGCCAGCAGCTTAGCGGGAGTAACCTACAATGAGCAGTTCTTC.

The genes are TRBV29-1 and TRBJ2-7; 7 bases are shared with TRBD2. The CDR3 is made up of 12 amino acids. The V gene's germline CDR1 is SQVTM and CDR2 ANQGSEA. After removal of 4 bases from V and 4 bases from J, the junction contained 4 bases not matched to a gene. The CDR3, as DNA: TGCAGCGTTGGGGCTAGCGGATACGAGCAGTACTTC. Its protein is CSVGASGYEQYF.

V and J are TRBV25-1 and TRBJ1-2, with D perhaps matching TRBD1 (5 bases). Per the germline V gene, CDR1 is MGHDK and CDR2 is SYGVNS. CDR3 length: 14 residues. The V gene lost 3 bases and the J gene lost 6 bases, with 14 bases spanning the gap. The CDR3 nucleotides are TGTGCCAGCAGTGAGGGTGGTAGGGGTGATGGCTACACCTTC. Protein: CASSEGGRGDGYTF.

This chain connects TRBV9 to TRBJ1-2; D is ambiguous. Germline V gene lookup returns CDR1 SGDLS and CDR2 YYNGEE. V was pared by 1 base and J by 0 bases, with 10 bases between. This CDR3 contains 15 residues. CDR3: CASSVRASPNYGYTF. CDR3 nucleotide sequence: TGTGCCAGCAGCGTACGAGCGAGTCCTAACTATGGCTACACCTTC.

This clone was recorded only once. The chain combines TRBV19 with TRBJ2-1; 8 nucleotides align to TRBD2. Germline trimming cut 7 bases from V and 6 bases from J; bases unmatched to any gene: 8. This CDR3 has 14 residues. The germline V gene encodes CDR1 LNHDA and CDR2 SQIVND (reference sequence). This CDR3 reads CASKGAGEGNEQFF. DNA for the CDR3: TGTGCCAGTAAGGGAGCGGGAGAGGGCAATGAGCAGTTCTTC. Full variable domain (rest looked up from reference TRBV19 and TRBJ2-1): DGGITQSPKYLFRKEGQNVTLSCEQNLNHDAMYWYRQDPGQGLRLIYYSQIVNDFQKGDIAEGYSVSREKKESFPLTVTSAQKNPTAFYLCASKGAGEGNEQFFGPGTRLTVL.

The genes are TRBV9 and TRBJ2-2; 7 positions match TRBD2. Germline values: CDR1 SGDLS, CDR2 YYNGEE. The ends lost 4 bases at V and 2 bases at J; junction bases unmatched: 20. The CDR3 extends over 20 amino acids. The CDR3 nucleotides are TGTGCCAGCAGCCCAGGGAAGTTGAGACGCGGGAGCGAAAACACCGGGGAGCTGTTTTTT. Its protein product is CASSPGKLRRGSENTGELFF.

This clone showed up just once. The V and J genes are TRBV18 and TRBJ2-7, with 8 nucleotides matching TRBD1. Germline values: CDR1 KGHSH, CDR2 LQKENI. The J segment lost 6 bases and the V segment lost 3 bases, leaving 4 bases of the junction unmatched. CDR3 length equals 13 residues. CDR3 DNA: TGTGCCAGCTCACCCCTGGACAGGGCCGAGCAGTACTTC. Protein sequence: CASSPLDRAEQYF.

V and J are TRBV7-9 and TRBJ1-2; maybe TRBD1 (6 bases). The CDR3 is made up of 15 amino acids. The germline V gene encodes CDR1 SEHNR and CDR2 FQNEAQ (reference sequence). Trimming removed 5 bases at V and 3 bases at J, with 16 bases between. CDR3 sequence: CASSIGQTLHYGYTF. CDR3 bases: TGTGCCAGCAGCATAGGACAGACTTTACACTATGGCTACACCTTC.